A selection of T cell receptor beta chains follows, all from one sample in a study of regulatory T cells in long-lasting Graves disease. TCRdb re-called the multiplex PCR reads through MiXCR, storing one row per CDR3 protein. Among approximately 350,000 distinct CDR3 sequences, over 9.5% were seen once, and the ten largest hold approximately 17%. A further study also used this sample, focusing on T cells in Graves' hyperthyroidism and ophthalmopathy.

This specimen consisted of peripheral blood mononuclear cells (PBMCs), obtained at new diagnosis, from a patient treated with antithyroid drugs. All receptors come from a woman under 30 with Graves disease. Each CDR3 is given with its conserved first and last residue. The D gene is left open where the match is weak. Clone sizes are given selectively: once, few, many, or a class where the clone is expanded.

V gene	CDR3 length	D gene	clone size	J gene	CDR3 DNA	CDR3 protein
TRBV10-3	18	TRBD2	many	TRBJ2-5	TGTGCCATCAGTGAGTCGAGTATAGCGGGGGGGACCCAAGAGACCCAGTACTTC	CAISESSIAGGTQETQYF
TRBV19	17	NA	NA	TRBJ2-2	TGTGCCAGTAGTATGGCAACCGTGGTTTGGGGGGCCGGGGAGCTGTTTTTT	CASSMATVVWGAGELFF
TRBV27	15	NA	many	TRBJ1-5	TGTGCCAGCAGAGTTGGGTACGGGGTCGATCAGCCCCAGCATTTT	CASRVGYGVDQPQHF
TRBV6-5	17	NA	many	TRBJ2-4	TGTGCCAGCAGTTACGACAGGATGTTCCAAGCCAAAAACATTCAGTACTTC	CASSYDRMFQAKNIQYF
TRBV4-3	13	NA	NA	TRBJ1-1	TGCGCCAGCAGCCCGATTGGGGGGTTAGGAGCTTTCTTT	CASSPIGGLGAFF
TRBV14	14	TRBD1	many	TRBJ2-2	TGTGCCAGCAGCCGACAGGGTTACACCGGGGAGCTGTTTTTT	CASSRQGYTGELFF
TRBV29-1	14	NA	few	TRBJ2-1	TGCAGCGTTGTATTAGTCGCGGGGAACAATGAGCAGTTCTTC	CSVVLVAGNNEQFF
TRBV6-5	16	NA	many	TRBJ1-6	TGTGCCAGCAGTTTCCTACAGGGAGTCAGAAATTCACCCCTCCACTTT	CASSFLQGVRNSPLHF
TRBV29-1	14	NA	NA	TRBJ2-4	TGCAGCGTTGTAGGTCTGGGGGACAAAAACATTCAGTACTTC	CSVVGLGDKNIQYF
TRBV28	18	TRBD2	NA	TRBJ2-5	TGTGCCAGCAGTTCCGAACTAGCGGGAGGGCCCCCCCGAGAGACCCAGTACTTC	CASSSELAGGPPRETQYF
TRBV4-1	16	TRBD2	few	TRBJ2-5	TGCGCCAGCAGCCAAGATTCGGGACTAGCGGGGGAGACCCAGTACTTC	CASSQDSGLAGETQYF
TRBV6-1	15	NA	few	TRBJ1-5	TGTGCCAGCACCCGCGGGAGCTGGGGCAATCAGCCCCAGCATTTT	CASTRGSWGNQPQHF
TRBV20-1	13	NA	many	TRBJ2-4	TGCAGTGCTATATGGACCGTCAGGAACATTCAGTACTTC	CSAIWTVRNIQYF
TRBV6-1	12	NA	NA	TRBJ1-5	TGTGCCGCCGCAGAGAGGACTCAGCCCCAGCATTTT	CAAAERTQPQHF
TRBV12-3/TRBV12-4	18	TRBD2	many	TRBJ2-1	TGTGCCAGCAGACCGGGACTAGCGGGAAGGGGCTCCTACAATGAGCAGTTCTTC	CASRPGLAGRGSYNEQFF
TRBV14	15	NA	few	TRBJ2-1	TGTGCCAGCAGCCTTCTCGTAGCGGCCTACAATGAGCAGTTCTTC	CASSLLVAAYNEQFF
TRBV6-1	15	NA	many	TRBJ2-6	TGTGCCAGCAGCGAGGAGGTCTCTGGGGCCAACGTCCTGACTTTC	CASSEEVSGANVLTF
TRBV25-1	17	NA	NA	TRBJ2-1	TGTGCCAGCAGTCCTCACGCCCCGGGACAAACGTTGGAGGAGCAGTTCTTC	CASSPHAPGQTLEEQFF
TRBV12-3/TRBV12-4	14	NA	many	TRBJ1-2	TGTGCCAGCAGTTTAGAAGGACAGTCTTATGGCTACACCTTC	CASSLEGQSYGYTF
TRBV12-3/TRBV12-4	15	NA	many	TRBJ1-1	TGTGCCAGCAGTTTAGCGCTAGGGATCTATACTGAATCTTTCTTT	CASSLALGIYTESFF
TRBV19	13	NA	many	TRBJ1-2	TGTGCCAGTACCCTCCAGCCTTGGCATGGCTACACCTTC	CASTLQPWHGYTF
TRBV6-9	18	NA	NA	TRBJ2-2	TGTGCCAGCAGTTACTTGTCCGCAGGGCCCGTCGGCACCGGGGAGCTGTTTTTT	CASSYLSAGPVGTGELFF
TRBV11-2	13	NA	NA	TRBJ1-2	TGTGCCAGCAGCTTAGATGGATCCTATGGCTACACCTTC	CASSLDGSYGYTF
TRBV4-2	13	NA	NA	TRBJ1-5	TGTGCCAGCAGCCATTGGGGAAATCAGCCCCAGCATTTT	CASSHWGNQPQHF
TRBV11-1	14	TRBD1	many	TRBJ2-1	TGTGCCAGCAGCTTCGGACAGGGGGCGATTGAGCAGTTCTTC	CASSFGQGAIEQFF
TRBV20-1	16	TRBD1	few	TRBJ1-5	TGCAGTGCTAGAGATGGACAGGGGGTAGCAAATCAGCCCCAGCATTTT	CSARDGQGVANQPQHF
TRBV6-2/TRBV6-3	16	TRBD1	many	TRBJ2-7	TGTGCCAGCAGTTCCTTCCAGGGGGCGCGTCCCTACGAGCAGTACTTC	CASSSFQGARPYEQYF
TRBV6-1	13	NA	many	TRBJ1-5	TGTGCCAGCAGTGGACAGATGAATCAGCCCCAGCATTTT	CASSGQMNQPQHF
TRBV5-1	15	TRBD2	NA	TRBJ2-5	TGCGCCAGCAGCTCCCCTAGCGGGGCCCAAGAGACCCAGTACTTC	CASSSPSGAQETQYF
TRBV7-9	16	TRBD1	few	TRBJ1-4	TGTGCCAGCAGCTTAGTTGGCGGGACAGTTAATGAAAAACTGTTTTTT	CASSLVGGTVNEKLFF
TRBV19	16	NA	NA	TRBJ2-2	TGTGCCAGTAGTACCCCCAGGGGAGTGAACACCGGGGAGCTGTTTTTT	CASSTPRGVNTGELFF
TRBV20-1	15	TRBD1	many	TRBJ2-1	TGCAGTGCTAGAGTAGACAGGGGGGGATACAATGAGCAGTTCTTC	CSARVDRGGYNEQFF
TRBV14	15	NA	many	TRBJ2-4	TGTGCCAGCAGCCAAGAATGGGCAAGTAGGGGGATTCAGTACTTC	CASSQEWASRGIQYF
TRBV5-4	15	TRBD1	few	TRBJ1-2	TGTGCCAGCAGCGCACCGGGACAGAATAACTATGGCTACACCTTC	CASSAPGQNNYGYTF
TRBV27	14	NA	many	TRBJ2-5	TGTGCCAGCAGTTTATTGGACAGCCAAGAGACCCAGTACTTC	CASSLLDSQETQYF
TRBV29-1	14	NA	many	TRBJ1-4	TGCAGCGCCAGCAAAACAGGGTATAATGAAAAACTGTTTTTT	CSASKTGYNEKLFF
TRBV28	16	TRBD2	NA	TRBJ2-7	TGTGCCAGCAGTTTCCACGGAAGCGGGACGTGGTCCGAGCAGTACTTC	CASSFHGSGTWSEQYF
TRBV20-1	18	NA	many	TRBJ2-7	TGCAGTGCTAGAGAGCAGGGGACGAACCAGCGGGGTTGGAAGGAGCAGTACTTC	CSAREQGTNQRGWKEQYF
TRBV18	15	NA	NA	TRBJ2-1	TGTGCCGGCTCACCACCGGGGAGCTCCTACAATGAGCAGTTCTTC	CAGSPPGSSYNEQFF
TRBV7-2	16	NA	NA	TRBJ1-5	TGTGCCAGCAGCTTAGGTGGGAGGGTCCCGCCTCAGCCCCAGCATTTT	CASSLGGRVPPQPQHF
TRBV6-1	12	NA	many	TRBJ2-1	TGTGCCAGCAGCCAAGTTTCCACCCAGCAGTTCTTC	CASSQVSTQQFF
TRBV11-2	15	NA	many	TRBJ2-7	TGTGCCAGCAGCTTAGTGGCGGACGAATCCTACGAGCAGTACTTC	CASSLVADESYEQYF
TRBV5-1	15	NA	few	TRBJ2-7	TGCGCCAGCAGCCTGAGAGGGACCACTTCCTACGAGCAGTACTTC	CASSLRGTTSYEQYF
TRBV19	17	TRBD1	few	TRBJ1-5	TGTGCCAGTAGGTGGGGGGGGAACAGGGGGAGCAATCAGCCCCAGCATTTT	CASRWGGNRGSNQPQHF
TRBV19	18	TRBD1	NA	TRBJ2-1	TGTGCCAGTAGTATATCCCGAAAGACAGGGGGTTCCTACAATGAGCAGTTCTTC	CASSISRKTGGSYNEQFF
TRBV6-1	12	NA	many	TRBJ1-2	TGTGCCACCGTGGGGAAGAGGGATGGCTACACCTTC	CATVGKRDGYTF
TRBV14	14	NA	few	TRBJ2-1	TGTGCCAGCAGCCCACTCCAGGGCTACAATGAGCAGTTCTTC	CASSPLQGYNEQFF
TRBV28	14	NA	many	TRBJ1-5	TGTGCCAGCAGGGTAAGCGCGGATGATCAGCCCCAGCATTTT	CASRVSADDQPQHF
TRBV12-3/TRBV12-4	18	NA	many	TRBJ1-2	TGTGCCAGCAGTATGACAGGTCTGTTTGGGAAAACTGACTATGGCTACACCTTC	CASSMTGLFGKTDYGYTF
TRBV11-2	16	TRBD2	many	TRBJ2-5	TGTGCCAGCAGCTACACTAGCGGGGGGGCCGAGGAGACCCAGTACTTC	CASSYTSGGAEETQYF
TRBV9	13	NA	many	TRBJ1-1	TGTGCCAGCAGCGTACACAAGGGCACTGAAGCTTTCTTT	CASSVHKGTEAFF
TRBV6-2/TRBV6-3	23	TRBD1	NA	TRBJ2-2	TGTGCCAGCAGCTTCCCTGAACTCTACCTACAGGGGTCGAGGGGAAGCGGCACCGGGGAGCTGTTTTTT	CASSFPELYLQGSRGSGTGELFF
TRBV2	11	NA	many	TRBJ2-3	TGTGCCAGCAGCGGGGTCGGGGCGCAGTATTTT	CASSGVGAQYF
TRBV3-1	16	TRBD2	NA	TRBJ2-1	TGTGCCAGCAGCCAAATGGGACTAGTAGGTGACAATGAGCAGTTCTTC	CASSQMGLVGDNEQFF
TRBV20-1	16	TRBD1	many	TRBJ1-6	TGCAGTGCTATACCAAAGGACAGGGGCTATAATTCACCCCTCCACTTT	CSAIPKDRGYNSPLHF
TRBV7-3	17	TRBD1	many	TRBJ2-2	TGTGCCAGCAGCCCAGAGGACAGGGCAAGCGACACCGGGGAGCTGTTTTTT	CASSPEDRASDTGELFF
TRBV7-2	13	NA	many	TRBJ2-7	TGTGCCAGCAGCTTATCGGATGTTCGCGAGCAGTACTTC	CASSLSDVREQYF
TRBV27	15	NA	few	TRBJ2-1	TGTGCCAGCAGTTCAGCGTTTCCTTCCTACAATGAGCAGTTCTTC	CASSSAFPSYNEQFF
TRBV2	15	TRBD1	many	TRBJ2-5	TGTGCCAGCAGACCGAGACAGGGGGCGAGGGAGACCCAGTACTTC	CASRPRQGARETQYF
TRBV20-1	14	TRBD1	few	TRBJ1-6	TGCAGTGCTCCCCAGGGGGAGTTGAGTTCACCCCTCCACTTT	CSAPQGELSSPLHF